Below, 13 T cell receptor beta chains from the same sample are listed, as sequenced in a study of cytomegalovirus exposure and HLA in healthy donors. The PCR employed 60 Vbeta primers together with 13 Jbeta primers. Libraries were prepared by immunoSEQ multiplex PCR; TCRdb keeps only in-frame clonotypes and omits some of them. The data contain fewer than 100,000 clones, around 80% of them singletons. The specimen sequenced was PBMCs. Every receptor here comes from a male donor in good health and CMV-seronegative.

The chain uses TRBV28 and TRBJ1-2; D is undetermined. With 7 bases removed from V and 10 bases from J, the gap between germline ends came to 16 bases. The germline gives CDR1 MDHEN, CDR2 SYDVKM. The CDR3 is 12 residues long. CDR3 coding DNA: TGTGCCAGCAAACCGGACTGGGCTGACTACACCTTC. It yields the protein CASKPDWADYTF.

V gene TRBV27 combines with J gene TRBJ2-3, with TRBD1 identical over 7 bases. Germline V gene lookup returns CDR1 MNHEY and CDR2 SMNVEV (reference sequence). After removal of 2 bases from V and 8 bases from J, the junction contained 7 bases not matched to a gene. The CDR3 runs to 14 residues. CDR3 in amino acids: CASSLPNRGATQYF. The CDR3, as DNA: TGTGCCAGCAGTTTACCGAACAGGGGAGCTACGCAGTATTTT.

This clone was seen a handful of times. This rearrangement joins TRBV5-6 to TRBJ2-3, with a weak D call TRBD1 (7 bases). The germline CDR1 and CDR2 sequences are SGHDT and YYEEEE. V lost 3 bases and J lost 3, with 14 bases in between. CDR3 length: 15 residues. CDR3 sequence (DNA): TGTGCCAGCAGCTACAGGGGACTTAAAACAGATACGCAGTATTTT. Protein: CASSYRGLKTDTQYF.

About this clone itself: A junction boundary mismatches the germline segment, possibly from a read error. V usage is TRBV7-9 and J usage is TRBJ1-2; D gene uncertain. Germline CDR1 SEHNR, CDR2 FQNEAQ (reference sequence). CDR3 size: 13 residues. CDR3: CASSLGQNYGYPF. The CDR3 DNA reads TGTGCCAGCAGCTTAGGGCAGAACTATGGCTACCCCTTC.

J is TRBJ1-1 and V is TRBV5-4; D call uncertain. This CDR3 has 14 amino acids. Germline loops: CDR1 SGHNT, CDR2 YYREEE (reference sequence). The V and J ends lost 3 bases and 2 bases respectively, with 11 bases between them. CDR3 loop: CASSSAGLNTEAFF. CDR3 in DNA: TGTGCCAGCAGCTCCGCGGGATTAAACACTGAAGCTTTCTTT.

V is TRBV6-1 and J is TRBJ2-2; D might be TRBD1 (5 bases). The CDR3 totals 13 residues. CDR1 is MNHNS and CDR2 is SASEGT in the germline V gene. The V gene lost 6 bases and the J gene lost 1 base, with 6 bases spanning the gap. In nucleotides, the CDR3 is TGTGCCAGCAGCGGACAGAACACCGGGGAGCTGTTTTTT. It codes for CASSGQNTGELFF.

Comment on this clone: A junction end diverges from the germline sequence, so it may reflect a read error. This rearrangement joins TRBV7-9 to TRBJ1-3; D is ambiguous. Germline V lookup: CDR1 SEHNR, CDR2 FQNEAQ (reference sequence). The CDR3 runs to 16 residues. The CDR3 coding sequence is TGTTCCAGCAGCTTAGGATCGACAAAATCAGGAAACACCATATATTTT. Protein: CSSSLGSTKSGNTIYF.

The rearrangement links TRBV7-2 to TRBJ1-4, with D perhaps TRBD1 (5 bases). The ends were cut back, 5 bases at V and 1 base at J, with 8 bases in the middle. Per germline, CDR1 SGHTA and CDR2 FQGNSA. The CDR3 covers 14 residues. The CDR3 bases are TGTGCCAGCAGCCGAGACAGAACTAATGAAAAACTGTTTTTT. Residues: CASSRDRTNEKLFF. Full variable domain (missing parts from reference TRBV7-2 and TRBJ1-4): GAGVSQSPSNKVTEKGKDVELRCDPISGHTALYWYRQSLGQGLEFLIYFQGNSAPDKSGLPSDRFSAERTGGSVSTLTIQRTQQEDSAVYLCASSRDRTNEKLFFGSGTQLSVL.

V and J are TRBV27 and TRBJ2-7; TRBD1 matches at 8 bases. V dropped 6 bases and J dropped 6; count of bases not matched to a gene: 16. The germline V gene encodes CDR1 MNHEY and CDR2 SMNVEV (reference sequence). The CDR3 consists of 16 residues. The CDR3 loop is CASSLVGGQVTAEQYF. The DNA of the CDR3 is TGTGCCAGCAGCTTGGTTGGGGGACAGGTTACGGCCGAGCAGTACTTC.

The J gene is TRBJ2-1, the V gene TRBV27; 7 bases are a match to TRBD2. CDR3 length: 13 amino acids. Looked up from germline, CDR1 is MNHEY and CDR2 is SMNVEV (reference sequence). V lost 6 bases and J lost 9; bases outside the gene matches: 8. The CDR3 bases are TGTGCCAGCAGAGCCGGACTAGTCAGTGAGCAGTTCTTC. This gives the protein CASRAGLVSEQFF.

V usage is TRBV6-4 and J usage is TRBJ2-7, with 9 bases identical to TRBD2. This CDR3 is built from 15 residues. Germline assignment: CDR1 MRHNA and CDR2 SNTAGT. V gave up 3 bases and J gave up 3 bases; unmatched junction bases: 6. CDR3 loop: CASSEGASGVYEQYF. CDR3 bases: TGTGCCAGCAGTGAGGGGGCTAGCGGGGTCTACGAGCAGTACTTC.

This clone was seen once. The chain joins TRBV7-9 to TRBJ1-1, with 9 bases lining up with TRBD1. Trimming took 2 bases from V and 4 from J; bases not matched to a gene: 11. This CDR3 has 17 amino acids. CDR1 is SEHNR, CDR2 FQNEAQ, per germline (reference sequence). CDR3 DNA: TGTGCCAGCAGCTTAATAGTTCAACAGGGGGCAGGCACTGAAGCTTTCTTT. Translated: CASSLIVQQGAGTEAFF.

The V and J genes are TRBV7-2 and TRBJ1-1, with 9 positions matching TRBD1. The germline CDR1 and CDR2 sequences are SGHTA and FQGNSA. The CDR3 has 15 residues. Losses at the gene ends were 5 bases for V and 4 bases for J; bases not matched to a gene: 8. The CDR3 DNA is TGTGCCAGCAGCCCTCAGGGACAGGGAGTCACTGAAGCTTTCTTT. Translation: CASSPQGQGVTEAFF.